A selection of T cell receptor beta chains follows, all from one sample in a study of blood T cells in healthy people across ages. TCRdb called the 5' RACE reads again in MiXCR, with one record for every CDR3 protein. Here the sample spans around 990,000 distinct CDR3 sequences, around two fifths being singletons. Specimen: blood. These receptors originate from a man between 18 and 35 years old in good health. CDR3s include the opening cysteine and the closing phenylalanine or tryptophan. The D gene is left open where the match is weak. Clone size is not always given. Where it is, it says once, few, many or a class for expanded clones.

clone size | J gene | V gene | D gene | CDR3 DNA | CDR3 protein
many | TRBJ1-2 | TRBV12-3/TRBV12-4 | NA | TGTGCCAGCGGCCCCCCTAGAAACTATGGCTACACCTTC | CASGPPRNYGYTF
NA | TRBJ2-1 | TRBV10-3 | TRBD2 | TGTGCCATCAGGATTCTAAACGGGACTAGACAGTTCTTC | CAIRILNGTRQFF
few | TRBJ1-4 | TRBV9 | NA | TGTGCCAGCAGCAATACCACCGGGGCATTTAATGAAAAACTGTTTTTT | CASSNTTGAFNEKLFF
once | TRBJ1-2 | TRBV19 | NA | TGTGCCAGTAGTACATTCGCGGCGGGTAACTATGGCTACACCTTC | CASSTFAAGNYGYTF
NA | TRBJ2-1 | TRBV20-1 | TRBD2 | TGCAGTGCTAGAGATCTCCAGCGGGGGACCCACAATGAGCAGTTCTTC | CSARDLQRGTHNEQFF
many | TRBJ1-2 | TRBV27 | TRBD1 | TGTGCCAGCAGTTTCCTTACAGGGGGCTATGGCTACACCTTC | CASSFLTGGYGYTF
NA | TRBJ2-5 | TRBV7-2 | NA | TGTGCCAGCAGCACGATTAGTGGGGCCTTCCCGGAGACCCAGTACTTC | CASSTISGAFPETQYF
few | TRBJ2-2 | TRBV7-2 | NA | TGTGCCAGCAGCCCGTCGACACCGAACACCGGGGAGCTGTTTTTT | CASSPSTPNTGELFF
NA | TRBJ1-5 | TRBV7-2 | NA | TGTGCCAGCAGCTTAGGGGACGTCTCCTATAGCAATCAGCCCCAGCATTTT | CASSLGDVSYSNQPQHF
few | TRBJ1-1 | TRBV12-3/TRBV12-4 | TRBD1 | TGTGCCAGCAGATGGACAGGGGACACTGAAGCTTTCTTT | CASRWTGDTEAFF
NA | TRBJ1-2 | TRBV27 | NA | TGTGCCAGCAGTGTGACAGTTCTGGCTAACTATGGCTACACCTTC | CASSVTVLANYGYTF
NA | TRBJ1-2 | TRBV29-1 | TRBD1 | TGCAGCGTTGAAGCCGATTCCGGGACAGAAATTTATGGCTACACCTTC | CSVEADSGTEIYGYTF
NA | TRBJ2-1 | TRBV6-2/TRBV6-3 | TRBD1 | TGTGCCAGCAGGGGCCGGGACAGGAAATACAATGAGCAGTTCTTC | CASRGRDRKYNEQFF
many | TRBJ2-5 | TRBV14 | NA | TGTGCCAGCAGCCGGCAATCACGACAAGAGACCCAGTACTTC | CASSRQSRQETQYF